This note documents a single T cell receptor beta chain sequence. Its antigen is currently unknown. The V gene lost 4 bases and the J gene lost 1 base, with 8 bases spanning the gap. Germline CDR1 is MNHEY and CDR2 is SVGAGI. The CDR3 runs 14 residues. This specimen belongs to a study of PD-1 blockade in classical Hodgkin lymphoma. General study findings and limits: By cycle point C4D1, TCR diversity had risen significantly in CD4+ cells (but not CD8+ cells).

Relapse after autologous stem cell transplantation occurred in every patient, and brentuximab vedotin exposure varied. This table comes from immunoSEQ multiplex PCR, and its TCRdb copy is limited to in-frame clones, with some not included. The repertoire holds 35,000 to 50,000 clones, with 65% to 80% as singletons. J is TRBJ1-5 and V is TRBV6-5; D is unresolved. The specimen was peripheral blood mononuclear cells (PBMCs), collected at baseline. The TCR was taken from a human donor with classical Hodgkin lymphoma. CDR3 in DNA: TGTGCCAGCAGTTCCCGACAAAGCAATCAGCCCCAGCATTTT. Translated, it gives CASSSRQSNQPQHF.